This T cell receptor (beta chain) was found in a study of T cell changes during pregnancy in multiple sclerosis. TCRdb keeps only in-frame clones here, not all; method: immunoSEQ multiplex PCR. The data show roughly 69,000 clones, 75% to 95% seen once. Germline CDR1 is GTSNPN and CDR2 is SVGIG (reference sequence). The CDR3 contains 13 residues. Trimming cost V 2 bases and J 3 bases; bases outside gene matches: 2. The rearrangement joins TRBV30 to TRBJ1-1, with 8 bases matching TRBD1. The clonotype was recovered from a female donor in good health, enrolled as a control in a pregnancy study. The specimen was CD4+ T cells from peripheral blood mononuclear cells, collected in the third trimester of pregnancy. This chain's CDR3 is CAWSLDRDTEAFF. The CDR3 coding sequence is TGTGCCTGGAGTCTGGACAGGGACACTGAAGCTTTCTTT.